This T cell receptor beta chain was profiled in a study of shared clonotypes between healthy human individuals. This CDR3 is built from 17 residues. Per the germline V gene, CDR1 is ENHRY and CDR2 is SYGVKD. After removal of 4 bases from V and 3 bases from J, the junction contained 11 bases not matched to a gene. The protocol was immunoSEQ multiplex PCR, while the TCRdb copy is restricted to in-frame clones and leaves out a portion. This table holds approximately 320,000 clones, around 87% found once. This chain links TRBV10-3 with TRBJ2-3, with 9 bases fitting TRBD2. This receptor was obtained from a man younger than 35 in good health. The sample taken for sequencing was memory CD8+ T cells sorted from blood. Subset defined: CD45RO+ cells pooled with CCR7-negative TemRA cells. The CDR3 DNA follows: TGTGCCATCAGTGTGACACTAGCGGGCGGGTTAACAGATACGCAGTATTTT. Amino acid sequence: CAISVTLAGGLTDTQYF.